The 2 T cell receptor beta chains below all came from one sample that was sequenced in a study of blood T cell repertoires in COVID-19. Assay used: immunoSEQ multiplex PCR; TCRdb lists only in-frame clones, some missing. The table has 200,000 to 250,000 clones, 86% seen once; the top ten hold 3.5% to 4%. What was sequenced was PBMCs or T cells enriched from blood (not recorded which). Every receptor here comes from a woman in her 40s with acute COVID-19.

The CDR3 DNA follows: TGTGCCAGCAGGGGGACTAGTCGCTACGAGCAGTACTTC. Protein: CASRGTSRYEQYF. The chain employs TRBV27 and TRBJ2-7, with 8 bases matching TRBD2. The CDR3 sequence is 13 residues long. Losses at the gene ends were 6 bases for V and 3 bases for J; bases not matched to a gene: 4. CDR1 and CDR2 from the germline V gene are MNHEY and SMNVEV (reference sequence).

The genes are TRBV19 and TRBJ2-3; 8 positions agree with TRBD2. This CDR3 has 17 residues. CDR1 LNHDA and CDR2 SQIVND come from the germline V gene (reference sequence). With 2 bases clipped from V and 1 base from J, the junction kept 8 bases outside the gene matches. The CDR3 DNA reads TGTGCCAGTAGTATACGCAAAAGGCGGGAGGGCACAGATACGCAGTATTTT. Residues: CASSIRKRREGTDTQYF.